This entry concerns a single TCR beta chain. This sample was taken from a study of immune cell composition in non-small cell lung cancer. Generated by immunoSEQ multiplex PCR, the TCRdb table keeps only in-frame clones and is missing some. The sample yields about 2,500 clones, more than 75% seen once. The CDR3 is 16 amino acids. With V trimmed by 4 bases and J by 4 bases, 6 bases remained unmatched. Germline loops: CDR1 MNHEY, CDR2 SVGAGI. Sequencing was done on a sample of lung tumor tissue. The TCR originated in a human donor with non-small cell lung cancer. V usage is TRBV6-5 and J usage is TRBJ1-3; 11 bases align to TRBD1. Here the CDR3 reads CASSFGQGAVGNTIYF. DNA of the CDR3: TGTGCCAGCAGTTTTGGACAGGGGGCGGTCGGAAACACCATATATTTT.